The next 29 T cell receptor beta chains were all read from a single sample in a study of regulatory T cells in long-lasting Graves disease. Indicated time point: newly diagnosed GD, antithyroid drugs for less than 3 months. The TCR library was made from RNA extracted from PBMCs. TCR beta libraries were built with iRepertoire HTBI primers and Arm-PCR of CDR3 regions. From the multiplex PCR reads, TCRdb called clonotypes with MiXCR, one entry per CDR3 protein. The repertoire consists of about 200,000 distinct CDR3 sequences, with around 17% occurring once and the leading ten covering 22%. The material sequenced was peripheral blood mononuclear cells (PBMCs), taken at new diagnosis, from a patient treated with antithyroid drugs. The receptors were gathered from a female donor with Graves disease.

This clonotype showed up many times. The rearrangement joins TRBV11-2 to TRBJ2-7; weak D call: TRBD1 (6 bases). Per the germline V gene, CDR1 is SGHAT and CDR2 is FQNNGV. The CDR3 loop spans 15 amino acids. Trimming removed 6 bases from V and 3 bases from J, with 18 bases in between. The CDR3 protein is CASRSSDRFYYEQYF. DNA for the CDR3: TGTGCCAGCAGATCCTCGGACAGATTCTACTACGAGCAGTACTTC.

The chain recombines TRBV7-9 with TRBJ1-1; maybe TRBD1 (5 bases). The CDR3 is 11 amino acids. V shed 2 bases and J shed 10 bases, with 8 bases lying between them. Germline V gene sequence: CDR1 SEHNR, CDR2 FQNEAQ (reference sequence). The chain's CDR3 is CASSLWGRAFF. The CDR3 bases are TGTGCCAGCAGCTTATGGGGACGAGCTTTCTTT.

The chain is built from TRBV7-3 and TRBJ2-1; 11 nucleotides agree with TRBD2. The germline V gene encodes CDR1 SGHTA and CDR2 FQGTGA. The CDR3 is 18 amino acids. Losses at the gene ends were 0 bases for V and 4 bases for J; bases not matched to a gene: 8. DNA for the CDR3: TGTGCCAGCAGCTTAACGCCGGGGCTAGCGGGAGGATACAATGAGCAGTTCTTC. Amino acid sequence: CASSLTPGLAGGYNEQFF.

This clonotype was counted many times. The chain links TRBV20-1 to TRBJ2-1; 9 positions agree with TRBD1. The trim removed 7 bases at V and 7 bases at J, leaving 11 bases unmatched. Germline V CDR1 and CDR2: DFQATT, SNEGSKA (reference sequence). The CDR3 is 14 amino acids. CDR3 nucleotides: TGCAGTGTCCCTGCCAGGACAGGGGTAAATGAGCAGTTCTTC. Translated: CSVPARTGVNEQFF.

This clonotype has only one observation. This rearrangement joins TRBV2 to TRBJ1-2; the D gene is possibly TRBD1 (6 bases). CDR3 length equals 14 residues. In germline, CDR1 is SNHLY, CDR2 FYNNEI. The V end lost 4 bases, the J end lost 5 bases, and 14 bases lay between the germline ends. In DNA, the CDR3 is TGTGCCAGCAGTGCAACCGGGACAAGTTATGGCTACACCTTC. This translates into CASSATGTSYGYTF.

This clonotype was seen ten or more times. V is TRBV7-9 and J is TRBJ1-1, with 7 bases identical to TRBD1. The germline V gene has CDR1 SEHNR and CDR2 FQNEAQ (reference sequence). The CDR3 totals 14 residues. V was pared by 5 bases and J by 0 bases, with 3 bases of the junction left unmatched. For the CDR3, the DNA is TGTGCCAGCAGCAGACAGGGCCTGAACACTGAAGCTTTCTTT. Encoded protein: CASSRQGLNTEAFF.

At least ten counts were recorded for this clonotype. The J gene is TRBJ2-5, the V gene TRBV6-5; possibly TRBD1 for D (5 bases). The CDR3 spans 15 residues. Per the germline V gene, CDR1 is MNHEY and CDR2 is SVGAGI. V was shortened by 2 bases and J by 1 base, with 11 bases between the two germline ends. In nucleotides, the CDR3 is TGTGCCAGCAGTTACGCCCTCAGGGTCCAAGAGACCCAGTACTTC. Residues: CASSYALRVQETQYF.

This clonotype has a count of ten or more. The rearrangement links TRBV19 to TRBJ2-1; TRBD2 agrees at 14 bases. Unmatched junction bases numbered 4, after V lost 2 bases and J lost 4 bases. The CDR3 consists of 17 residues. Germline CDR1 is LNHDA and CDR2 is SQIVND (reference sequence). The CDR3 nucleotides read TGTGCCAGTAGTATAATGGGACTAGCGGGAGTTTACAATGAGCAGTTCTTC. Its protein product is CASSIMGLAGVYNEQFF. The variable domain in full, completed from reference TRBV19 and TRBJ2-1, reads DGGITQSPKYLFRKEGQNVTLSCEQNLNHDAMYWYRQDPGQGLRLIYYSQIVNDFQKGDIAEGYSVSREKKESFPLTVTSAQKNPTAFYLCASSIMGLAGVYNEQFFGPGTRLTVL.

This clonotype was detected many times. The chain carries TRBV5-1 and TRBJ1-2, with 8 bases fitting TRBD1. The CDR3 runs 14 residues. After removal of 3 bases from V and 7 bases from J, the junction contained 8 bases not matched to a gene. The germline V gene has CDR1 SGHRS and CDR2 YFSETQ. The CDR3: CASSSRQGIGGYTF. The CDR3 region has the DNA TGCGCCAGCAGCTCCCGACAGGGGATAGGTGGCTACACCTTC. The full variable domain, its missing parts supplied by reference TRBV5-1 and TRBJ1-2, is KAGVTQTPRYLIKTRGQQVTLSCSPISGHRSVSWYQQTPGQGLQFLFEYFSETQRNKGNFPGRFSGRQFSNSRSEMNVSTLELGDSALYLCASSSRQGIGGYTFGSGTRLTVV.

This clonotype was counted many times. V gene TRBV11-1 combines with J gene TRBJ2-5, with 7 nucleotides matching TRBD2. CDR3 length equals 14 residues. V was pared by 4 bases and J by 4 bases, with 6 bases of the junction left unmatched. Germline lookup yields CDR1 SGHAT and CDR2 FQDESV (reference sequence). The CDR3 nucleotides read TGTGCCAGCAGCTCGACCTCGGGGGGAGAGACCCAGTACTTC. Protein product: CASSSTSGGETQYF.

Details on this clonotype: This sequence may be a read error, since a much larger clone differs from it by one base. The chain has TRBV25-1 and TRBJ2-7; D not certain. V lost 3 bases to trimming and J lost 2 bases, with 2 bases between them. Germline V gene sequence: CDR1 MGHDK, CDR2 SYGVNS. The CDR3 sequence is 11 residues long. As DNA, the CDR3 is TGTGCCAGCAGTGAGACCTACGAGCAGTACTTC. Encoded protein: CASSETYEQYF.

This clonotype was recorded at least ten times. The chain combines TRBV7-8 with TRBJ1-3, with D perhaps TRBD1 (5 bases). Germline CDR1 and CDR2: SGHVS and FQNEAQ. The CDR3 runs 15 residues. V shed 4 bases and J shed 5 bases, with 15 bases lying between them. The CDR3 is CASSSGGIIRNTIYF. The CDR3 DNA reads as TGTGCCAGCAGCTCGGGGGGGATAATCCGAAACACCATATATTTT. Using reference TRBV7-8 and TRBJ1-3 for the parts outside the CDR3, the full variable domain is GAGVSQSPRYKVAKRGQDVALRCDPISGHVSLFWYQQALGQGPEFLTYFQNEAQLDKSGLPSDRFFAERPEGSVSTLKIQRTQQEDSAVYLCASSSGGIIRNTIYFGEGSWLTVV.

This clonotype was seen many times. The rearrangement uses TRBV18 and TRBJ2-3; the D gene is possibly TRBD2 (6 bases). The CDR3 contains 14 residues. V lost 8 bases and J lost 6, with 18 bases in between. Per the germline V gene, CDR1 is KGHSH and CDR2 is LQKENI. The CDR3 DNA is TGTGCCAGCGCCGGGACCGCGGGGACGGATACGCAGTATTTT. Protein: CASAGTAGTDTQYF.

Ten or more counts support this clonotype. The CDR3 loop is CASTRVTMPNYGYTF. The CDR3 coding sequence is TGTGCCAGTACCCGCGTGACCATGCCTAACTATGGCTACACCTTC. V and J are TRBV19 and TRBJ1-2; D is unclear. Germline V lookup: CDR1 LNHDA, CDR2 SQIVND (reference sequence). The V end lost 7 bases, the J end lost 0 bases, and 15 bases lay between the germline ends. The CDR3 has 15 amino acids. Together with reference TRBV19 and TRBJ1-2, the CDR3 gives the full variable domain: DGGITQSPKYLFRKEGQNVTLSCEQNLNHDAMYWYRQDPGQGLRLIYYSQIVNDFQKGDIAEGYSVSREKKESFPLTVTSAQKNPTAFYLCASTRVTMPNYGYTFGSGTRLTVV.

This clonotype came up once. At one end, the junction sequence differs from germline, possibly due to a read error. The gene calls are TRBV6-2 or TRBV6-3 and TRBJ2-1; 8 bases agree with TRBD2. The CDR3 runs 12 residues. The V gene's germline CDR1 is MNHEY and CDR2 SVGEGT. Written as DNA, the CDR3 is TGTGCCAGCAGTTACTTCTCGGGAGGGCCTAACTTC. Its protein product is CASSYFSGGPNF.

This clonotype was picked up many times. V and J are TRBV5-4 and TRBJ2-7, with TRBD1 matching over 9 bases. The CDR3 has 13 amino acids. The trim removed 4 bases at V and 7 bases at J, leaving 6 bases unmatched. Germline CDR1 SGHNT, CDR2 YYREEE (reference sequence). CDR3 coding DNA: TGTGCCAGCAGCACGGGACAGGGCGAAGAGCAGTACTTC. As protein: CASSTGQGEEQYF.

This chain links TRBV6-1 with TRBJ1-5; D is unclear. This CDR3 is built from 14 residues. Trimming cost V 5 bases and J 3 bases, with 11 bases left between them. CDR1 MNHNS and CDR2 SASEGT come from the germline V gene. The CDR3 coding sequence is TGTGCCAGCAGTCCTCTTATAATCAATCAGCCCCAGCATTTT. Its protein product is CASSPLIINQPQHF.

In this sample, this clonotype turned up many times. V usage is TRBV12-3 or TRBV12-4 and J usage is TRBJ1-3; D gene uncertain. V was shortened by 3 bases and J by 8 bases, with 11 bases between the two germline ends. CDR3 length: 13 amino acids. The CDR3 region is CASSLGLSYTIYF. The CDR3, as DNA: TGTGCCAGCAGTTTGGGTCTGAGCTACACCATATATTTT.

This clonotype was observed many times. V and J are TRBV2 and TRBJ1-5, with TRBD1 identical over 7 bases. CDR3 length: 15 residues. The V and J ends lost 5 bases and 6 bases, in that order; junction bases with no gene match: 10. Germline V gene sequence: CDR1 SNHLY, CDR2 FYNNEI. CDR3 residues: CASSPDRERSQPQHF. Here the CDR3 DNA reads TGTGCCAGCAGTCCTGACAGGGAGAGGAGTCAGCCCCAGCATTTT.

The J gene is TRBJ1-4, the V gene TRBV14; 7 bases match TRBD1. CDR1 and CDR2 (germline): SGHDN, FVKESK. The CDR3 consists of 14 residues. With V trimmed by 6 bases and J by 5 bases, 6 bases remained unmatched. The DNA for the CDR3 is TGTGCCAGCAGACCGACAGGGATCAATGAAAAACTGTTTTTT. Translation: CASRPTGINEKLFF.

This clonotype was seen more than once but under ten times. The CDR3 coding sequence is TGTGCCAGCAGCCCATTGACAGGGGTTGAAAAACTGTTTTTT. This codes for CASSPLTGVEKLFF. The chain recombines TRBV5-5 with TRBJ1-4, with TRBD1 matching 8 bases. V shed 4 bases and J 7 bases; nucleotides not matched to a gene: 6. Germline V CDR1 and CDR2: SGHKS, YYEKEE (reference sequence). The CDR3 runs 14 residues. Looking up the rest from reference TRBV5-5 and TRBJ1-4 gives the full variable domain: DAGVTQSPTHLIKTRGQQVTLRCSPISGHKSVSWYQQVLGQGPQFIFQYYEKEERGRGNFPDRFSARQFPNYSSELNVNALLLGDSALYLCASSPLTGVEKLFFGSGTQLSVL.

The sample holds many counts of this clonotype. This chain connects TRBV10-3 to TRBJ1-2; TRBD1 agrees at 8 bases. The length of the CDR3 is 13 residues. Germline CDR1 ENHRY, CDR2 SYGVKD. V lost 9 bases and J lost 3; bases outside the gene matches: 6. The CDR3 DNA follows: TGTGCCATTGCAGGGGGCCTGGACTATGGCTACACCTTC. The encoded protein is CAIAGGLDYGYTF.

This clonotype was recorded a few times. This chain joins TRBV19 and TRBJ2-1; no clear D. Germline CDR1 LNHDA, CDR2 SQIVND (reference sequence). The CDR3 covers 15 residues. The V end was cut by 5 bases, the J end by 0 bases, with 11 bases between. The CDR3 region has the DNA TGTGCCAGTAGTTTTGACCTTAGCTCCTACAATGAGCAGTTCTTC. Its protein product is CASSFDLSSYNEQFF.

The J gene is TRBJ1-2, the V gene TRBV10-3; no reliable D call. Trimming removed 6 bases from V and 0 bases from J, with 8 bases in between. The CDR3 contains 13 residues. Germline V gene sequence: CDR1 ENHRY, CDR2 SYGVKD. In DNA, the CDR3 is TGTGCCATCAGCCAAGGGACTAACTATGGCTACACCTTC. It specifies CAISQGTNYGYTF.

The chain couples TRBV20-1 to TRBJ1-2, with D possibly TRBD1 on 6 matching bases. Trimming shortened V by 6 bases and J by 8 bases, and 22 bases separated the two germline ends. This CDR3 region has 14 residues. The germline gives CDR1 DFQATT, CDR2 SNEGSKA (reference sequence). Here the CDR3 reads CSAWVAGHENGYTF. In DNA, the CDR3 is TGCAGTGCATGGGTGGCGGGACATGAGAACGGCTACACCTTC.

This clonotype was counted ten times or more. CDR3 protein: CASSQHQGSVRGKQETQYF. As DNA, the CDR3 is TGTGCCAGCAGTCAGCATCAAGGCTCCGTGCGGGGGAAGCAAGAGACCCAGTACTTC. J is TRBJ2-5 and V is TRBV27; 7 bases match TRBD2. The CDR3 is 19 amino acids. Germline values: CDR1 MNHEY, CDR2 SMNVEV (reference sequence). With 5 bases clipped from V and 2 bases from J, the junction kept 20 bases outside the gene matches.

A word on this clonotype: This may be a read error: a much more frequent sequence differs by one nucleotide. The CDR3 DNA is TGTGCCAGCGGTTCCCACGGCGGGAGTAGGAGCTACGAGCAGTACTTC. Translated, it gives CASGSHGGSRSYEQYF. V gene TRBV28 combines with J gene TRBJ2-7; 7 bases map to TRBD2. In germline, CDR1 is MDHEN, CDR2 SYDVKM. V shed 8 bases and J 3 bases; nucleotides not matched to a gene: 16. The CDR3 is 16 residues long.

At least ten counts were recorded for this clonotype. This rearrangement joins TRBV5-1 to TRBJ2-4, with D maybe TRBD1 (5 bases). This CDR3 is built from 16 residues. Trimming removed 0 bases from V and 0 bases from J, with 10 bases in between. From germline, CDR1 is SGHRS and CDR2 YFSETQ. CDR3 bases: TGCGCCAGCAGCTTGGCAGGGATCGCAGCCAAAAACATTCAGTACTTC. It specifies CASSLAGIAAKNIQYF.

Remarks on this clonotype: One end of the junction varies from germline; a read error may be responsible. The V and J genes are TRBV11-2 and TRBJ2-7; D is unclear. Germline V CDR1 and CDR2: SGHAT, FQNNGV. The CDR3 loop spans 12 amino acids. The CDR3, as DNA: TGTGCCAGCGGCTTAGTTTCTGACGAGCAGTACTTC. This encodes CASGLVSDEQYF.